Below are 22 T cell receptor beta chains sequenced from a single sample in a study of spatial heterogeneity in lung cancer. TCRdb reanalysed the 5' RACE reads using MiXCR and keeps one entry per CDR3 protein. Found here are under 7,500 distinct CDR3 sequences, roughly 7.2% of them singletons; the top ten hold around 77%. Time point indicated: sample taken at primary tumor resection. Here the sequenced sample was PBMCs, taken at surgery. Receptors were obtained from a male donor with early-stage non-small cell lung cancer.

This clonotype was recorded at least ten times. The chain is built from TRBV20-1 and TRBJ2-3, with TRBD2 matching over 9 bases. The V and J ends lost 5 bases and 7 bases, in that order; junction bases with no gene match: 13. This CDR3 is built from 15 residues. Germline V gene sequence: CDR1 DFQATT, CDR2 SNEGSKA (reference sequence). CDR3 region: CSAPPGTSKANTQYF. The CDR3 DNA follows: TGCAGTGCTCCGCCAGGGACTAGCAAGGCAAATACGCAGTATTTT.

This clonotype was seen many times. The V call is TRBV5-1, the J call TRBJ1-1; maybe TRBD1 (5 bases). This CDR3 is built from 15 residues. With 0 bases removed from V and 4 bases from J, the gap between germline ends came to 13 bases. Germline V gives CDR1 SGHRS, CDR2 YFSETQ. The CDR3 here is CASSLVSGFSTEAFF. The CDR3 DNA reads TGCGCCAGCAGCTTGGTTTCAGGGTTCAGCACTGAAGCTTTCTTT.

This clonotype was detected ten times or more. This chain uses TRBV7-2 with TRBJ2-4, with TRBD2 identical over 13 bases. The CDR3 runs 19 residues. Germline assignment: CDR1 SGHTA and CDR2 FQGNSA. Trimming took 4 bases from V and 1 from J; bases not matched to a gene: 10. CDR3: CASSYGLAGASWAKNIQYF. CDR3 bases: TGTGCCAGCAGCTACGGACTAGCGGGGGCGTCGTGGGCCAAAAACATTCAGTACTTC.

This clonotype has a count of ten or more. This sequence joins TRBV11-2 and TRBJ2-2, with 8 bases identical to TRBD1. The germline CDR1 and CDR2 sequences are SGHAT and FQNNGV. The CDR3 spans 18 residues. V gave up 5 bases and J gave up 4 bases; unmatched junction bases: 15. The CDR3 DNA reads TGTGCCAGCAGCGCAGGGACAGGTGGGGTTGTAGCCACCGGGGAGCTGTTTTTT. It translates to CASSAGTGGVVATGELFF.

In its sample, this clonotype was seen many times. The chain has TRBV12-5 and TRBJ2-1, with a possible D match to TRBD2 (6 bases). CDR1 and CDR2 (germline): LGHNT, FRNRAP. This CDR3 is built from 13 residues. Trimming pared 4 bases from V and 9 bases from J, leaving 13 bases between. CDR3 coding DNA: TGTGCTAGTGGTTCCGGGACTTCAAGTGAGCAGTTCTTC. It is translated as CASGSGTSSEQFF.

Ten or more counts support this clonotype. The gene calls are TRBV6-6 and TRBJ2-2; 9 nucleotides agree with TRBD1. The CDR3 covers 15 residues. Germline V gives CDR1 MNHNY, CDR2 SVGAGI (reference sequence). Germline trimming cut 6 bases from V and 6 bases from J; bases unmatched to any gene: 8. The DNA of the CDR3 is TGTGCCAGCAGCCCGGGACAGGGAGGGCCCGGGGAGCTGTTTTTT. Protein product: CASSPGQGGPGELFF.

There are many counts of this clonotype. The chain has TRBV4-1 and TRBJ2-4, with TRBD2 as a possible D gene (6 bases). Between the trimmed V and J ends, which lost 0 bases and 9 bases, there was a span of 9 bases. The germline V gene has CDR1 MGHRA and CDR2 YSYEKL. CDR3 size: 13 residues. CDR3: CASSQEEGRIQYF. The CDR3 nucleotides read TGCGCCAGCAGCCAAGAGGAGGGACGCATTCAGTACTTC.

This clonotype was detected many times. The chain has TRBV6-5 and TRBJ1-2; no reliable D call. Per germline, CDR1 MNHEY and CDR2 SVGAGI. Trimming took off 8 bases at V and 2 bases at J, with 6 bases between the two ends. The CDR3 has 11 amino acids. The CDR3 reads CASHNNYGYTF. CDR3 DNA sequence: TGTGCCAGCCATAACAACTATGGCTACACCTTC.

This clonotype came up many times. The rearrangement links TRBV20-1 to TRBJ2-1; 9 positions agree with TRBD2. The CDR3 consists of 14 residues. Germline V gene lookup returns CDR1 DFQATT and CDR2 SNEGSKA (reference sequence). V lost 8 bases and J lost 2; bases outside the gene matches: 7. The CDR3 DNA reads as TGCAGTCTCATAGCGGGGGCCACCTACAATGAGCAGTTCTTC. Its translation: CSLIAGATYNEQFF.

Ten or more counts support this clonotype. This rearrangement joins TRBV19 to TRBJ2-3; no definite D call. Per the germline V gene, CDR1 is LNHDA and CDR2 is SQIVND (reference sequence). V was clipped by 4 bases and J by 6 bases, with 11 bases between them. This CDR3 is 13 amino acids long. The CDR3 region has the DNA TGTGCCAGTAGTAAGGCGCTAGTGGATACGCAGTATTTT. It specifies CASSKALVDTQYF.

This clonotype was counted ten times or more. The V and J genes are TRBV6-6 and TRBJ2-3; D not certain. Trimming stripped 5 bases from V and 4 bases from J, with 10 bases between. The germline V gene encodes CDR1 MNHNY and CDR2 SVGAGI (reference sequence). This CDR3 comprises 13 residues. The DNA for the CDR3 is TGTGCCAGCAGTACTCGGGCCGCAGATACGCAGTATTTT. Amino acid sequence: CASSTRAADTQYF.

This clonotype was seen at least ten times. The chain joins TRBV30 to TRBJ1-1; D is uncertain. The length of the CDR3 is 13 residues. The germline V and J ends were trimmed by 3 bases and 1 base, with 9 bases remaining between them. The V gene's germline CDR1 is GTSNPN and CDR2 SVGIG (reference sequence). CDR3 residues: CAWRRSRNTEAFF. For the CDR3, the DNA is TGTGCCTGGAGACGCTCCAGGAACACTGAAGCTTTCTTT. The full variable domain, in which reference TRBV30 and TRBJ1-1 provide the parts outside the CDR3, is SQTIHQWPATLVQPVGSPLSLECTVEGTSNPNLYWYRQAAGRGLQLLFYSVGIGQISSEVPQNLSASRPQDRQFILSSKKLLLSDSGFYLCAWRRSRNTEAFFGQGTRLTVV.

This clonotype was detected many times. V gene TRBV5-1 combines with J gene TRBJ1-4, with 8 bases that match TRBD1. The germline V gene encodes CDR1 SGHRS and CDR2 YFSETQ. V lost 3 bases to trimming and J lost 6 bases; unmatched junction nucleotides: 4. This CDR3 contains 14 residues. The CDR3 DNA reads as TGCGCCAGCAGCTCGACAGGGGCTGATGAAAAACTGTTTTTT. It encodes CASSSTGADEKLFF.

Ten or more counts support this clonotype. The V gene is TRBV12-3 or TRBV12-4, the J gene TRBJ2-3, with D hard to call. The CDR3 sequence is 11 residues long. Trimming removed 4 bases at V and 4 bases at J, with 3 bases between. This CDR3 reads CASSSSDTQYF. The CDR3 DNA is TGTGCCAGCAGTTCTTCAGATACGCAGTATTTT.

This clonotype was counted many times. The J gene is TRBJ2-3, the V gene TRBV6-5, with D possibly matching TRBD2 (6 bases). Between the trimmed V and J ends, which lost 5 bases and 5 bases, there was a span of 17 bases. This CDR3 has 15 residues. CDR1 and CDR2 from the germline V gene are MNHEY and SVGAGI. CDR3 nucleotides: TGTGCCAGCAGTCTGGGGGGAGGAGGAGGAGATACGCAGTATTTT. Translating it yields CASSLGGGGGDTQYF.

This clonotype was seen at least ten times. This chain joins TRBV20-1 and TRBJ2-1; no firm D call. The V gene lost 0 bases and the J gene lost 10 bases, with 7 bases spanning the gap. Germline CDR1 is DFQATT and CDR2 is SNEGSKA (reference sequence). This CDR3 has 11 residues. CDR3 bases: TGCAGTGCTAGAGACCCCACCGAGCAGTTCTTC. It codes for CSARDPTEQFF.

This clonotype has a count of ten or more. One end of the junction is discordant with germline, which a read error may explain. The V gene is TRBV12-3 or TRBV12-4, the J gene TRBJ1-3; D might be TRBD1 (5 bases). CDR3 length: 15 amino acids. The CDR3 coding sequence is TGTGGCAGCAGTCGGGGGGAGTTCTCTGGAAACACCATATATTTT. This encodes CGSSRGEFSGNTIYF.

In this sample, this clonotype turned up many times. The rearrangement links TRBV20-1 to TRBJ1-2, with D unclear. CDR1 is DFQATT, CDR2 SNEGSKA, per germline (reference sequence). Trimming stripped 1 base from V and 6 bases from J, with 12 bases between. This CDR3 has 13 residues. DNA for the CDR3: TGCAGTGCTAGAGTCCCCGTTGAGGATGGCTACACCTTC. This sequence encodes CSARVPVEDGYTF.

As DNA, the CDR3 is TGCAGTGCCGCGGACACATCACGGGGCCGACTGGATTATGGCTACACCTTC. It is translated as CSAADTSRGRLDYGYTF. The gene calls are TRBV20-1 and TRBJ1-2, with D perhaps TRBD1 (5 bases). With 6 bases removed from V and 5 bases from J, the gap between germline ends came to 28 bases. The length of the CDR3 is 17 residues. Germline values: CDR1 DFQATT, CDR2 SNEGSKA (reference sequence).

The V and J genes are TRBV27 and TRBJ1-4; the match to TRBD1 covers 9 bases. From germline, CDR1 is MNHEY and CDR2 SMNVEV (reference sequence). The CDR3 loop spans 15 amino acids. Losses at the gene ends were 8 bases for V and 4 bases for J; bases not matched to a gene: 8. The CDR3 loop is CASHKGTGSNEKLFF. The CDR3 bases are TGTGCCAGCCATAAAGGGACAGGGAGTAATGAAAAACTGTTTTTT. The full variable domain, its missing parts supplied by reference TRBV27 and TRBJ1-4, is EAQVTQNPRYLITVTGKKLTVTCSQNMNHEYMSWYRQDPGLGLRQIYYSMNVEVTDKGDVPEGYKVSRKEKRNFPLILESPSPNQTSLYFCASHKGTGSNEKLFFGSGTQLSVL.

This clonotype was counted between two and nine times. The V call is TRBV28, the J call TRBJ1-3; maybe TRBD1 (5 bases). CDR1 is MDHEN and CDR2 is SYDVKM in the germline V gene. The CDR3 runs 15 residues. Trimming took off 3 bases at V and 0 bases at J, with 9 bases between the two ends. The CDR3 DNA follows: TGTGCCAGCAGTTTCTGGGGCCCCTCTGGAAACACCATATATTTT. Translated: CASSFWGPSGNTIYF. Together with reference TRBV28 and TRBJ1-3, the CDR3 gives the full variable domain: DVKVTQSSRYLVKRTGEKVFLECVQDMDHENMFWYRQDPGLGLRLIYFSYDVKMKEKGDIPEGYSVSREKKERFSLILESASTNQTSMYLCASSFWGPSGNTIYFGEGSWLTVV.

At least ten counts were recorded for this clonotype. The J gene is TRBJ2-7, the V gene TRBV25-1; D may match TRBD1 or TRBD2 (5 bases each). This CDR3 has 12 amino acids. Trimming cost V 6 bases and J 0 bases, with 6 bases left between them. Germline CDR1 reads MGHDK; CDR2 reads SYGVNS. The CDR3 DNA follows: TGTGCCAGCAGAGGGACCTCCTACGAGCAGTACTTC. Residues: CASRGTSYEQYF.